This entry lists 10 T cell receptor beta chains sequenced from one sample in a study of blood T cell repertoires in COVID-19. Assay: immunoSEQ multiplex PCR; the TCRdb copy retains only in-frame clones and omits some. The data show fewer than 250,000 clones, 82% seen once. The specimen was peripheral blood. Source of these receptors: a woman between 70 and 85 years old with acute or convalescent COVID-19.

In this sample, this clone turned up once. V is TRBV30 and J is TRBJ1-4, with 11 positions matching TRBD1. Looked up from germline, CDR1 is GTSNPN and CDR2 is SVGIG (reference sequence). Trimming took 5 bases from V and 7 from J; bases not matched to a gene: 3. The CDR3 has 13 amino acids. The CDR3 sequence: CAWGQGATEKLFF. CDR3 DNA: TGTGCCTGGGGACAGGGGGCTACTGAAAAACTGTTTTTT.

This chain's CDR3 is CASSQEPRQGSQPQHF. The CDR3 coding sequence is TGCGCCAGCAGCCAAGAACCCCGACAGGGTTCTCAGCCCCAGCATTTT. The chain uses TRBV4-3 and TRBJ1-5, with 7 bases aligning to TRBD1. Germline V gene data show CDR1 as LGHNA and CDR2 as YSLEER. Trimming took 0 bases from V and 6 from J; bases not matched to a gene: 8. The length of the CDR3 is 16 residues.

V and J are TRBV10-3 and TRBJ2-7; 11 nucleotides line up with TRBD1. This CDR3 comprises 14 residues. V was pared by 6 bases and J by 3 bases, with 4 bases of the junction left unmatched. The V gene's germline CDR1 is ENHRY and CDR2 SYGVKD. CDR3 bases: TGTGCCATCAGGCCCGGGACAGGGGGCTACGAGCAGTACTTC. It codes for CAIRPGTGGYEQYF.

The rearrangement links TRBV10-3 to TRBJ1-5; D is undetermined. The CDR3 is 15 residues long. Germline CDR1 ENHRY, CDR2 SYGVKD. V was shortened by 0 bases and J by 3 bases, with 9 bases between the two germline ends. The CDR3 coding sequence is TGTGCCATCAGTGAGTCATCGGGAAACAATCAGCCCCAGCATTTT. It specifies CAISESSGNNQPQHF.

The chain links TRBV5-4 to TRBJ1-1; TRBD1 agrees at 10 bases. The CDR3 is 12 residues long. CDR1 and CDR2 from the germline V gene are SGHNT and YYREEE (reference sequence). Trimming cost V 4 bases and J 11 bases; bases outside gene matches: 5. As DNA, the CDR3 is TGTGCCAGCAGCCGGACAGGGGGGTTTGCTTTCTTT. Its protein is CASSRTGGFAFF.

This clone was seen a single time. CDR3 DNA sequence: TGTGCCTGGGCCGGGGGTTGGGGTACTGAAGCTTTCTTT. This encodes CAWAGGWGTEAFF. The chain uses TRBV30 and TRBJ1-1, with D possibly TRBD1 on 5 matching bases. There are 13 residues in the CDR3. The V gene's germline CDR1 is GTSNPN and CDR2 SVGIG (reference sequence). V was clipped by 5 bases and J by 5 bases, with 15 bases between them.

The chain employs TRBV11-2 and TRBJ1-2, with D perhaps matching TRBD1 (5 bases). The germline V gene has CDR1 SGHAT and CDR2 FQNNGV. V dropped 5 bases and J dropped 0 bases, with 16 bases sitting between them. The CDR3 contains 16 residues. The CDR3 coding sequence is TGTGCCAGCAGCCCGAGAAGGGGAAGAGCTAACTATGGCTACACCTTC. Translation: CASSPRRGRANYGYTF. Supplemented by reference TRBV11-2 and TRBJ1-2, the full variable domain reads EAGVAQSPRYKIIEKRQSVAFWCNPISGHATLYWYQQILGQGPKLLIQFQNNGVVDDSQLPKDRFSAERLKGVDSTLKIQPAKLEDSAVYLCASSPRRGRANYGYTFGSGTRLTVV.

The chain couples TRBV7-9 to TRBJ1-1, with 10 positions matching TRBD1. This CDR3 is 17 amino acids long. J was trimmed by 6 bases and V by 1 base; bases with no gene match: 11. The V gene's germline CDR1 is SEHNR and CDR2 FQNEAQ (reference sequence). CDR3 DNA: TGTGCCAGCAGCTTAGTTGTCGGACAGGGGGATGGCGCTGAAGCTTTCTTT. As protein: CASSLVVGQGDGAEAFF.

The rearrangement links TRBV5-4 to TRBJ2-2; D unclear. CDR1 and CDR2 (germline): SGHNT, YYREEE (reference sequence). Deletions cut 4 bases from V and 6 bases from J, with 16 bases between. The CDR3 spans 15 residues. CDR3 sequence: CASSIKPPVAGELFF. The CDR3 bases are TGTGCCAGCAGCATTAAGCCCCCTGTGGCCGGGGAGCTGTTTTTT.

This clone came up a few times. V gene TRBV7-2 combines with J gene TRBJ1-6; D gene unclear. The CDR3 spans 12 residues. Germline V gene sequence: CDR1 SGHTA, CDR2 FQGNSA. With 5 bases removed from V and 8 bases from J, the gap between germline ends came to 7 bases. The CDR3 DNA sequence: TGTGCCAGCAGCCTAGACTATTCACCCCTCCACTTT. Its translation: CASSLDYSPLHF.